The rows below give T cell receptor beta chains drawn from one sample of a study of T-cell reconstitution after alpha-beta-depleted transplantation in children. In TCRdb, the PCR reads were re-called with MiXCR into one record per CDR3 protein. The sample consists of 780,000 or so distinct CDR3 sequences, 15% to 20% of them appearing once. The starting material was PBMCs, mostly from graft donor cells, obtained 360 days after TCRalphabeta/CD19-depleted stem cell transplant. These receptors were taken from a male patient younger than 18 who had a stem cell transplant for acute lymphoblastic leukemia, so the T cells may come from the graft donor. Both conserved end residues are part of each CDR3.

TRBJ1-3,TRBV6-1,CASRVQGSGNTIYF
TRBJ2-1,TRBV15,CATSSRREQFF
TRBJ2-7,TRBV6-5,CASSYASGRRRVLYEQYF
TRBJ2-3,TRBV5-1,CASKGGPSTDTQYF
TRBJ2-1,TRBV12-3/TRBV12-4,CASSPLAGRDEQFF
TRBJ1-5,TRBV6-1,CASRRSLNQPQHF
TRBJ1-1,TRBV6-1,CASSEFGPAGTEAFF
TRBJ2-1,TRBV11-2,CASRSGSSDEQFF
TRBJ1-1,TRBV11-2,CASSVRTGEAFF
TRBJ1-4,TRBV11-1,CASSAGGATNEKLFF
TRBJ1-5,TRBV19,CASCPGGDQPQHF
TRBJ1-1,TRBV6-1,CASSENFFMNTEAFF
TRBJ2-1,TRBV7-3,CASSPPGASYNEQFF
TRBJ1-5,TRBV6-5,CASSFPGGFEYF
TRBJ1-4,TRBV6-5,CASSYFFTGLGDNEKLFF
TRBJ2-3,TRBV5-1,CASSLRTSGRAGADTQYF
TRBJ1-1,TRBV28,CASSFLAWNTEAFF
TRBJ2-4,TRBV12-3/TRBV12-4,CASSLGQGNIQYF
TRBJ1-5,TRBV5-1,CASSLARQPQHF
TRBJ2-1,TRBV5-1,CASSFSGSAYNEQFF
TRBJ1-2,TRBV7-9,CASSHGTGLGYTF
TRBJ2-1,TRBV5-1,CASSLLYANNEQFF
TRBJ2-7,TRBV5-1,CASSFRDSSSYEQYF
TRBJ1-2,TRBV29-1,CSVDKYPNYGYTF
TRBJ2-1,TRBV20-1,CSAGTGIRNEQFF
TRBJ1-1,TRBV6-2/TRBV6-3,CASSSPSSMNTEAFF
TRBJ2-2,TRBV3-1,CASRGTGYTGELFF
TRBJ2-5,TRBV6-5,CASSSDASGGGRETQYF
TRBJ1-2,TRBV12-3/TRBV12-4,CASTTGLRGYTF
TRBJ2-3,TRBV5-1,CASSEDKRTDTQYF
TRBJ2-1,TRBV7-2,CASSFAGTRNNEQFF
TRBJ2-7,TRBV12-3/TRBV12-4,CASTVDFLSSYEQYF
TRBJ2-1,TRBV11-2,CASSLVRRGGLAGDRSSYNEQFF
TRBJ2-1,TRBV20-1,CSAREWGVSDEQFF
TRBJ2-7,TRBV5-1,CASSFSSGSGLEQYF
TRBJ1-2,TRBV18,CASSSGQGSTCTF
TRBJ2-7,TRBV11-1,CASSGKASGLSSYEQYF
TRBJ1-1,TRBV7-9,CASSSKEETWGAEAFF
TRBJ2-1,TRBV5-1,CASTPLAGTGINEQFF
TRBJ2-3,TRBV7-3,CASSPGLAGRFDTQYF
TRBJ2-2,TRBV12-3/TRBV12-4,CASSLSRGRAGWTVTGELFF